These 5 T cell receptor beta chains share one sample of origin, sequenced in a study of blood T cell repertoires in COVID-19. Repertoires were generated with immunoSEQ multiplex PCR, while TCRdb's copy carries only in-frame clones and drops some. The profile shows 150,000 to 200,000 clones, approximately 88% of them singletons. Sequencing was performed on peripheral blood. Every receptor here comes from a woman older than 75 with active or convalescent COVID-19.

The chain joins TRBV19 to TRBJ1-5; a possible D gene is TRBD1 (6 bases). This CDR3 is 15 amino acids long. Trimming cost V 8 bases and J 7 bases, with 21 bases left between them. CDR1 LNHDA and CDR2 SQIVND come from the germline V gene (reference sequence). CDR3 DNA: TGTGCCAGTCAGACCGGGACAAGGACCCTCCAGCCCCAGCATTTT. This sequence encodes CASQTGTRTLQPQHF.

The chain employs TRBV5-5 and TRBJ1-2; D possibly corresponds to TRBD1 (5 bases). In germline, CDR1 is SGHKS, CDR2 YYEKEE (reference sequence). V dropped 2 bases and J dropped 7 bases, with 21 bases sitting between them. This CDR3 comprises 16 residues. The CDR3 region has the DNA TGTGCCAGCAGCTTTGGTTGGGACGGGGGAAAGGGTGGCTACACCTTC. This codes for CASSFGWDGGKGGYTF.

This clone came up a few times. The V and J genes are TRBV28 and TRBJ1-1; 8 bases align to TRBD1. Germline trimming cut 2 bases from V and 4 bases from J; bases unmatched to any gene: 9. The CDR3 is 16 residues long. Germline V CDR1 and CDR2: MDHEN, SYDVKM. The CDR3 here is CASSLNPYRGATEAFF. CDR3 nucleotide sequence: TGTGCCAGCAGTTTAAATCCCTACAGGGGGGCCACTGAAGCTTTCTTT. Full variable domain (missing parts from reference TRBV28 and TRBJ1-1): DVKVTQSSRYLVKRTGEKVFLECVQDMDHENMFWYRQDPGLGLRLIYFSYDVKMKEKGDIPEGYSVSREKKERFSLILESASTNQTSMYLCASSLNPYRGATEAFFGQGTRLTVV.

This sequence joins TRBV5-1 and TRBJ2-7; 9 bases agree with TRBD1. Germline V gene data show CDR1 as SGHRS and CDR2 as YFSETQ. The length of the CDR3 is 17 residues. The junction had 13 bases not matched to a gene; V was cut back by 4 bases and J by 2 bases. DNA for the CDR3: TGCGCCAGCAGCGGGGGACAGGGACACGCCGTTACCTACGAGCAGTACTTC. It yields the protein CASSGGQGHAVTYEQYF.

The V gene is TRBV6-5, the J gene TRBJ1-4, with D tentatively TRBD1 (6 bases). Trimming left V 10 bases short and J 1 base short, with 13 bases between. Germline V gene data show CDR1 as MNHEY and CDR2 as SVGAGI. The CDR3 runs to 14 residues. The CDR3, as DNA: TGTGCCACGCTCTCCAGGGGAACTAATGAAAAACTGTTTTTT. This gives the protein CATLSRGTNEKLFF.